One and the same sample provided the 15 T cell receptor beta chains below, sequenced in a study of cytomegalovirus exposure and HLA in healthy donors. The PCR ran on 60 Vbeta and 13 Jbeta primers. Profiling relied on immunoSEQ multiplex PCR, and the TCRdb table lists in-frame clones only, not all of them. Its listing shows some 130,000 clones. The material sequenced was PBMCs. These receptors came from a woman in her thirties or forties in good health and CMV-seropositive.

The chain employs TRBV7-2 and TRBJ1-1; TRBD1 agrees at 7 bases. This CDR3 is 15 amino acids long. CDR1 SGHTA and CDR2 FQGNSA come from the germline V gene. V shed 1 base, J shed 7 bases, and the junction held 9 bases outside the gene matches. The CDR3 DNA sequence: TGTGCCAGCAGCTTAGTTTCGGGGACAGCCGTTGAAGCTTTCTTT. Translated: CASSLVSGTAVEAFF.

The chain uses TRBV6-4 and TRBJ2-5; 7 bases are shared with TRBD1. This CDR3 comprises 16 residues. With V trimmed by 3 bases and J by 5 bases, 12 bases remained unmatched. CDR1 MRHNA and CDR2 SNTAGT come from the germline V gene. This chain's CDR3 is CASSDLEGQEAETQYF. CDR3 in DNA: TGTGCCAGCAGTGATTTGGAAGGACAGGAGGCTGAGACCCAGTACTTC.

The chain couples TRBV7-2 to TRBJ2-7; D is ambiguous. V lost 5 bases to trimming and J lost 4 bases, with 12 bases between them. The length of the CDR3 is 13 residues. The germline CDR1 and CDR2 sequences are SGHTA and FQGNSA. CDR3 sequence: CASSPPSEYEQYF. The CDR3 DNA follows: TGTGCCAGCAGCCCCCCGTCAGAATACGAGCAGTACTTC.

The CDR3 loop reads CASSFLEEAANTEAFF. For the CDR3, the DNA is TGTGCCAGCAGTTTCCTCGAGGAGGCAGCGAACACTGAAGCTTTCTTT. V is TRBV28 and J is TRBJ1-1; D is unresolved. CDR1 is MDHEN, CDR2 SYDVKM, per germline. Trimming removed 3 bases at V and 1 base at J, with 15 bases between. This CDR3 has 16 amino acids.

V and J are TRBV2 and TRBJ1-5, with 8 bases fitting TRBD1. Trimming removed 5 bases from V and 8 bases from J; junction bases left unmatched: 5. The CDR3 is made up of 13 amino acids. CDR1 is SNHLY and CDR2 is FYNNEI in the germline V gene. DNA of the CDR3: TGTGCCAGCAGTTCAGGGGGCGATAAGCCCCAGCATTTT. It codes for CASSSGGDKPQHF.

The gene calls are TRBV21-1 and TRBJ2-4; the table calls TRBD2, which could not be checked here. TRBV21-1 is a listed pseudogene. The CDR3 sequence is 17 residues long. DNA for the CDR3: TGTGCCAGACACCTGAGGGGGACTAGCGGGAGGGTCAACATTCAGTACTTC. Translating gives CARHLRGTSGRVNIQYF.

V and J are TRBV27 and TRBJ2-5; tentative D call: TRBD2 (5 bases). The CDR3 length is 13 residues. The germline V gene encodes CDR1 MNHEY and CDR2 SMNVEV (reference sequence). V lost 2 bases and J lost 5, with 9 bases in between. The DNA of the CDR3 is TGTGCCAGCAGTTTAGGGAGTTGGGAGACCCAGTACTTC. Translated, it gives CASSLGSWETQYF.

The genes are TRBV30 and TRBJ1-2, with D possibly TRBD1 on 6 matching bases. The V end lost 0 bases, the J end lost 2 bases, and 10 bases lay between the germline ends. CDR3 size: 14 residues. Per the germline V gene, CDR1 is GTSNPN and CDR2 is SVGIG (reference sequence). The chain's CDR3 is CAWSVRRGNYGYTF. CDR3 sequence (DNA): TGTGCCTGGAGTGTACGCAGGGGAAACTATGGCTACACCTTC.

This chain uses TRBV5-1 with TRBJ2-1, with D perhaps matching TRBD2 (6 bases). The germline CDR1 and CDR2 sequences are SGHRS and YFSETQ. V was pared by 1 base and J by 6 bases, with 14 bases between. The length of the CDR3 is 15 residues. This CDR3 reads CASSLRLADLNEQFF. DNA of the CDR3: TGCGCCAGCAGCTTGCGATTAGCGGACCTCAATGAGCAGTTCTTC.

The chain has TRBV27 and TRBJ2-3; 10 nucleotides agree with TRBD2. CDR3 length equals 15 residues. Germline V gene lookup returns CDR1 MNHEY and CDR2 SMNVEV (reference sequence). J gave up 1 base and V 6 bases, and 4 bases lay outside the gene matches. This CDR3 is CASRALAGGTDTQYF. The CDR3 DNA follows: TGTGCCAGCAGGGCTCTAGCGGGAGGCACAGATACGCAGTATTTT.

The gene calls are TRBV28 and TRBJ1-5, with 8 bases identical to TRBD1. The CDR3 has 16 amino acids. After removal of 4 bases from V and 4 bases from J, the junction contained 9 bases not matched to a gene. CDR1 and CDR2 (germline): MDHEN, SYDVKM. The CDR3 region is CASSSPLRTGNQPQHF. The CDR3 region has the DNA TGTGCCAGCAGTTCCCCTCTGAGGACAGGGAATCAGCCCCAGCATTTT.

The chain is built from TRBV7-6 and TRBJ2-2; 8 bases line up with TRBD2. This CDR3 has 19 amino acids. Looked up from germline, CDR1 is SGHVS and CDR2 is FNYEAQ. The junction had 14 bases not matched to a gene; V was cut back by 5 bases and J by 0 bases. The CDR3 loop reads CASSPRGGITAANTGELFF. The CDR3 DNA sequence: TGTGCCAGCAGCCCCCGGGGGGGGATAACAGCGGCGAACACCGGGGAGCTGTTTTTT. The full variable domain, in which reference TRBV7-6 and TRBJ2-2 provide the parts outside the CDR3, is GAGVSQSPRYKVTKRGQDVALRCDPISGHVSLYWYRQALGQGPEFLTYFNYEAQQDKSGLPNDRFSAERPEGSISTLTIQRTEQRDSAMYRCASSPRGGITAANTGELFFGEGSRLTVL.

The V gene is TRBV14, the J gene TRBJ2-1; 8 nucleotides align to TRBD2. The germline CDR1 and CDR2 sequences are SGHDN and FVKESK. V gave up 5 bases and J gave up 4 bases; unmatched junction bases: 7. The CDR3 is made up of 15 amino acids. This chain's CDR3 is CASSSIAGLYNEQFF. In nucleotides, the CDR3 is TGTGCCAGCAGCTCGATAGCGGGATTGTACAATGAGCAGTTCTTC.

J is TRBJ2-1 and V is TRBV10-1; TRBD2 matches 11 bases. V dropped 5 bases and J dropped 5; count of bases not matched to a gene: 11. The CDR3 has 17 amino acids. From germline, CDR1 is WNHNN and CDR2 SYGVQD (reference sequence). The CDR3 is CASSPEGSGRADNEQFF. The CDR3 DNA reads as TGCGCCAGCAGTCCCGAGGGTAGCGGGAGGGCCGACAATGAGCAGTTCTTC.

The gene calls are TRBV6-5 and TRBJ2-7, with D tentatively TRBD1 (6 bases). Germline CDR1 is MNHEY and CDR2 is SVGAGI. V was cut by 6 bases and J by 5 bases, with 14 bases left in between. CDR3 length: 13 amino acids. Here the CDR3 DNA reads TGTGCCAGCAGAAATTCCGGGACAAACGAGCAGTACTTC. Its protein is CASRNSGTNEQYF.